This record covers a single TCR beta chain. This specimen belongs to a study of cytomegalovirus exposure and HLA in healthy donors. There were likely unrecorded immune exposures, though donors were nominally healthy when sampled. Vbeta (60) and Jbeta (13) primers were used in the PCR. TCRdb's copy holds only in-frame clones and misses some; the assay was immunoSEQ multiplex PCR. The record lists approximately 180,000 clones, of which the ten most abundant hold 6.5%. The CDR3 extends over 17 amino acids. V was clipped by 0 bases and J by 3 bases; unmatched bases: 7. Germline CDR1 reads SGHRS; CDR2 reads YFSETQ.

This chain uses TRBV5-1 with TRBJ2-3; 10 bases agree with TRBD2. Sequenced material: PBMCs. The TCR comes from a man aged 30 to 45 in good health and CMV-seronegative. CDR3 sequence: CASSLGPLAGGTDTQYF. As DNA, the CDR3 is TGCGCCAGCAGCTTGGGTCCTTTAGCGGGAGGAACAGATACGCAGTATTTT. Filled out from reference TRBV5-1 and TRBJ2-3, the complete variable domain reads KAGVTQTPRYLIKTRGQQVTLSCSPISGHRSVSWYQQTPGQGLQFLFEYFSETQRNKGNFPGRFSGRQFSNSRSEMNVSTLELGDSALYLCASSLGPLAGGTDTQYFGPGTRLTVL.